The clone carrying this T cell receptor (beta chain) appeared many times. Its antigen remains unknown. This sample stems from a study of spatial heterogeneity in lung cancer. Whole-study findings and limits: One measure, the expanded intratumoral alpha and beta TCR count, tracked tumor mutation counts.

Described time point: sample taken at primary tumor resection. In each case, whole RNA from tumor, nontumor lung or frozen PBMC was sequenced unsorted. Each molecule of TCR cDNA was tagged with one unique molecular identifier. TCRdb reprocessed the 5' RACE reads with MiXCR, giving one entry per CDR3 protein. The sample has roughly 7,700 distinct CDR3 sequences; 5.4% are singletons. From germline, CDR1 is WNHNN and CDR2 SYGVQD (reference sequence). The CDR3 length is 12 residues. V gave up 3 bases and J gave up 7 bases; unmatched junction bases: 2. This receptor was identified in a male donor with early-stage non-small cell lung cancer. This material consisted of lung tumor tissue, taken at surgery. The chain has TRBV10-1 and TRBJ2-7, with 8 bases fitting TRBD1. The CDR3 loop reads CASSDTGGEQYF. The DNA for the CDR3 is TGCGCCAGCAGTGACACAGGGGGTGAGCAGTACTTC.